These T cell receptor beta chains were read from a single sample in a study of blood T cell repertoires in COVID-19. Repertoires were generated with immunoSEQ multiplex PCR, while TCRdb's copy carries only in-frame clones and drops some. The sample lists about 190,000 clones; just under 80% were seen once. The sample consisted of peripheral blood. All receptors derive from a woman older than 75 with active or convalescent COVID-19. CDR3s include the opening cysteine and the closing phenylalanine or tryptophan. Each record gives: D gene, clone size, V gene, J gene, CDR3 protein, CDR3 DNA. D genes are given only for firm matches. Size is omitted from some rows. Given values are once, few, many or a class for expanded clones.

NA	once	TRBV21-1	TRBJ1-2	CASSKGRTRQGARNYGYTF	TGTGCCAGCAGCAAGGGACGTACAAGACAGGGGGCGCGGAACTATGGCTACACCTTC
NA	few	TRBV19	TRBJ2-1	CASNGGFYNEQFF	TGTGCCAGTAATGGGGGGTTCTACAATGAGCAGTTCTTC
NA	NA	TRBV5-1	TRBJ2-3	CASRPGQTSTDTQYF	TGCGCCAGCAGACCCGGACAGACTAGCACAGATACGCAGTATTTT
NA	few	TRBV29-1	TRBJ1-4	CSVGQPNEKLFF	TGCAGCGTCGGACAGCCTAATGAAAAACTGTTTTTT
TRBD1	few	TRBV12-3/TRBV12-4	TRBJ1-2	CASRGGQGNGYTF	TGTGCCAGCAGGGGGGGACAGGGGAATGGCTACACCTTC
NA	NA	TRBV15	TRBJ1-4	CATSRGPRGNEKLFF	TGTGCCACCAGCAGAGGTCCGCGGGGTAATGAAAAACTGTTTTTT
NA	few	TRBV18	TRBJ2-2	CASSTNTGSAGELFF	TGTGCCAGCTCAACAAATACAGGGTCGGCCGGGGAGCTGTTTTTT
NA	NA	TRBV10-2	TRBJ1-2	CASSESNIPWAGYTF	TGCGCCAGCAGTGAGTCGAATATACCGTGGGCTGGCTACACCTTC
NA	NA	TRBV9	TRBJ1-1	CASSVLGGVAFF	TGTGCCAGCAGCGTATTGGGTGGAGTGGCTTTCTTT
TRBD1	NA	TRBV6-5	TRBJ1-2	CASSIGQGSYGYTF	TGTGCCAGCAGTATCGGACAGGGGAGCTATGGCTACACCTTC
NA	NA	TRBV21-1	TRBJ2-7	CASSRTGQLYEQYF	TGTGCCAGCAGCAGGACTGGACAGCTCTACGAGCAGTACTTC
TRBD1	NA	TRBV19	TRBJ1-5	CASSIEQGAAQPQHF	TGTGCCAGTAGTATTGAACAGGGGGCCGCTCAGCCCCAGCATTTT
NA	NA	TRBV30	TRBJ2-3	CAWTTQRITDTQYF	TGTGCCTGGACAACCCAGCGGATCACAGATACGCAGTATTTT
TRBD1	NA	TRBV5-1	TRBJ1-4	CASSLRGQEKLFF	TGCGCCAGCAGCTTAAGGGGGCAGGAAAAACTGTTTTTT
NA	NA	TRBV7-6	TRBJ2-2	CASSLTKSNTGELFF	TGTGCCAGCAGTCTGACAAAGTCGAACACCGGGGAGCTGTTTTTT
NA	NA	TRBV2	TRBJ1-5	CASIKGINQPQHF	TGTGCCAGCATCAAGGGGATCAATCAGCCCCAGCATTTT
NA	NA	TRBV19	TRBJ1-3	CASSTGLSGNTIYF	TGTGCCAGTTCGACTGGTCTCTCTGGAAACACCATATATTTT
NA	NA	TRBV15	TRBJ2-1	CATSLGGTLNEQFF	TGTGCCACCAGTCTCGGAGGTACCCTAAATGAGCAGTTCTTC
NA	NA	TRBV11-2	TRBJ1-2	CASSLVSRGGYGYTF	TGTGCCAGCAGCTTAGTTAGTCGAGGAGGGTATGGCTACACCTTC
TRBD1	NA	TRBV10-3	TRBJ2-7	CAISDRQGIYEQYF	TGTGCCATCAGTGATCGACAGGGAATCTACGAGCAGTACTTC
TRBD1	NA	TRBV25-1	TRBJ2-5	CASSSKGALKTQYF	TGTGCCAGCAGTTCCAAGGGGGCCCTGAAGACCCAGTACTTC
NA	NA	TRBV19	TRBJ1-5	CASQTASNQPQHF	TGTGCCAGTCAGACAGCATCCAATCAGCCCCAGCATTTT
TRBD2	NA	TRBV4-1	TRBJ2-1	CASSQVPSGGYEQFF	TGCGCCAGCAGCCAAGTGCCCAGCGGGGGGTATGAGCAGTTCTTC
TRBD2	NA	TRBV2	TRBJ2-1	CASKTSGGSYNEQFF	TGTGCCAGCAAGACTAGCGGGGGGAGTTACAATGAGCAGTTCTTC
NA	NA	TRBV15	TRBJ1-5	CATSRPNEYRQPQHF	TGTGCCACCAGCAGACCCAACGAATACAGGCAGCCCCAGCATTTT
TRBD1	NA	TRBV7-6	TRBJ1-1	CASSLGPGQGPEAFF	TGTGCCAGCAGCTTAGGCCCCGGACAGGGGCCTGAAGCTTTCTTT
NA	NA	TRBV19	TRBJ1-3	CASSIDRGASGNTIYF	TGTGCCAGTAGTATAGATCGGGGGGCGTCCGGAAACACCATATATTTT
NA	NA	TRBV18	TRBJ2-7	CASSLSSPYEQYF	TGTGCCAGCTCACTATCAAGCCCCTACGAGCAGTACTTC
NA	once	TRBV18	TRBJ1-3	CASSPHFLQDIISGNTIYF	TGTGCCAGCTCACCACATTTCCTGCAGGACATTATATCTGGAAACACCATATATTTT
NA	few	TRBV6-5	TRBJ1-2	CASSYTKWNRVGYTF	TGTGCCAGCAGTTACACAAAATGGAACAGGGTTGGCTACACCTTC
TRBD1	few	TRBV27	TRBJ1-1	CASSFLTGQGIVSAFF	TGTGCCAGCAGTTTCCTTACGGGACAGGGGATTGTTTCAGCTTTCTTT
TRBD1	NA	TRBV3-1/TRBV3-2	TRBJ1-6	CASSDRVSDSPLHF	TGTGCCAGCAGTGACAGGGTCAGTGATTCACCCCTCCACTTT
TRBD1	NA	TRBV27	TRBJ2-7	CASSLDRGGEQYF	TGTGCCAGCAGTCTCGACAGGGGCGGCGAGCAGTACTTC
NA	NA	TRBV15	TRBJ1-4	CATSRGRGEKLFF	TGTGCCACCAGCAGAGGAAGGGGTGAAAAACTGTTTTTT
TRBD1	NA	TRBV5-1	TRBJ2-1	CASSFRDRLVNEQFF	TGCGCCAGCAGCTTCCGGGACAGGCTTGTCAATGAGCAGTTCTTC
TRBD2	NA	TRBV10-3	TRBJ2-7	CAIGSGGPPSYEQYF	TGTGCCATCGGAAGCGGGGGGCCACCGTCGTACGAGCAGTACTTC
TRBD1	NA	TRBV18	TRBJ1-2	CASSPETGGPYYGYTF	TGTGCCAGCTCACCAGAGACAGGGGGGCCGTACTATGGCTACACCTTC
TRBD1	NA	TRBV7-6	TRBJ2-2	CASSPGTGVSGELFF	TGTGCCAGCAGCCCCGGGACAGGGGTGTCCGGGGAGCTGTTTTTT
TRBD1	NA	TRBV18	TRBJ2-7	CASSPKDLTGGPYEQYF	TGTGCCAGCTCACCCAAGGACCTGACAGGGGGTCCGTACGAGCAGTACTTC
TRBD1	NA	TRBV28	TRBJ1-5	CASSSPGQGGNQPQHF	TGTGCCAGCAGTTCCCCGGGACAGGGTGGCAATCAGCCCCAGCATTTT
TRBD2	NA	TRBV4-3	TRBJ2-7	CASSPGLAGGPNEQYF	TGCGCCAGCAGCCCAGGACTAGCGGGGGGGCCTAACGAGCAGTACTTC
NA	once	TRBV3-1/TRBV3-2	TRBJ1-2	CASSQGRRGRGHYGYTF	TGTGCCAGCAGCCAAGGACGAAGAGGGAGGGGCCACTATGGCTACACCTTC
NA	NA	TRBV9	TRBJ1-2	CASSPLATSEGYTF	TGTGCCAGCAGCCCCTTGGCGACTTCTGAGGGCTACACCTTC
TRBD2	NA	TRBV6-2/TRBV6-3	TRBJ2-7	CASSYSLAGGVNEQYF	TGTGCCAGCAGTTACTCTCTAGCGGGGGGCGTCAACGAGCAGTACTTC
TRBD1	once	TRBV18	TRBJ1-5	CASSPTLGTGMDQPQHF	TGTGCCAGCTCACCTACGTTGGGGACAGGGATGGATCAGCCCCAGCATTTT
TRBD1	few	TRBV7-2	TRBJ1-3	CASSQTTGGNTIYF	TGTGCCAGCAGCCAAACGACAGGGGGAAACACCATATATTTT
TRBD2	NA	TRBV11-2	TRBJ2-1	CASSLAGGNNEQFF	TGTGCCAGCAGCTTAGCGGGGGGGAATAATGAGCAGTTCTTC
NA	NA	TRBV28	TRBJ1-4	CASSLREQGGKLFF	TGTGCCAGCAGTTTAAGGGAACAGGGAGGGAAACTGTTTTTT
TRBD2	NA	TRBV30	TRBJ2-4	CAWSSPQGLAGGNIQYF	TGTGCCTGGAGTTCACCCCAAGGACTAGCGGGGGGGAACATTCAGTACTTC
TRBD1	NA	TRBV11-2	TRBJ2-2	CAIPGQMNIRTGELFF	TGTGCCATCCCGGGACAGATGAACATACGGACCGGGGAGCTGTTTTTT
NA	NA	TRBV3-1/TRBV3-2	TRBJ2-3	CASSHFGDTQYF	TGTGCCAGCAGCCATTTCGGGGATACGCAGTATTTT
TRBD1	NA	TRBV27	TRBJ2-7	CASSTRDRGFSEQYF	TGTGCCAGCAGTACCCGGGACAGGGGATTCAGCGAGCAGTACTTC